This T cell receptor beta chain was obtained from a study of blood T cells in healthy people across ages. Sample-barcoded 5' priming and a J-beta primer mix drove a second PCR of roughly 6 to 12 cycles. TCRdb processed the 5' RACE reads anew with MiXCR; each CDR3 protein has one entry. The sample has about 930,000 distinct CDR3 sequences; 25% to 30% are singletons. This clonotype has more than one count but fewer than ten. What it recognizes is unknown. Trimming took off 1 base at V and 2 bases at J, with 6 bases between the two ends. The CDR3 extends over 13 amino acids. CDR1 and CDR2 (germline): SQVTM, ANQGSEA. Healthy Russian Caucasian donors spanned ages roughly 6 to 100 years. Findings and limits, study-wide: Comparison with aged donors showed that long-lived donors had more naive CD4+ cells and higher diversity.

The sample also formed part of further work on T cells of mothers and their children. According to that study: Reads obtained per mother exceeded 10 million TCR beta CDR3 reads, with 2.5 million to 3.5 million obtained per child. In unrelated and related pairs, TCR recombination output is shaped in a similar way by thymic selection.

The sample comprised blood. This chain uses TRBV29-1 with TRBJ1-3; no reliable D call. The receptor comes from a woman aged 35 to 49 in good health. The CDR3 sequence: CSVEAGTGNTIYF. The CDR3 bases are TGCAGCGTTGAAGCAGGAACTGGAAACACCATATATTTT. Together with reference TRBV29-1 and TRBJ1-3, the CDR3 gives the full variable domain: SAVISQKPSRDICQRGTSLTIQCQVDSQVTMMFWYRQQPGQSLTLIATANQGSEATYESGFVIDKFPISRPNLTFSTLTVSNMSPEDSSIYLCSVEAGTGNTIYFGEGSWLTVV.